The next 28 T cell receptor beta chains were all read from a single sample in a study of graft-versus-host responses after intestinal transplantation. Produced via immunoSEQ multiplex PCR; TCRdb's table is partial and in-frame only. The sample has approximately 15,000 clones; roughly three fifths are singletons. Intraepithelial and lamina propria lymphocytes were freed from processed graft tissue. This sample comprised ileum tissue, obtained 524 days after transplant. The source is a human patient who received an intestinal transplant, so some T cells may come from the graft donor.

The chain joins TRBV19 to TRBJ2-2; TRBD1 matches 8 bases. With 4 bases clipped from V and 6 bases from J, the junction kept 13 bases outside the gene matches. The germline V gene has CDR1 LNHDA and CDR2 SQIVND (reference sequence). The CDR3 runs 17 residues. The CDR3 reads CASSTLLTGVIAGELFF. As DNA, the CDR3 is TGTGCCAGTAGTACCCTTTTGACAGGGGTAATCGCCGGGGAGCTGTTTTTT. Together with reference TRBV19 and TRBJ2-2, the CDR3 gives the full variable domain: DGGITQSPKYLFRKEGQNVTLSCEQNLNHDAMYWYRQDPGQGLRLIYYSQIVNDFQKGDIAEGYSVSREKKESFPLTVTSAQKNPTAFYLCASSTLLTGVIAGELFFGEGSRLTVL.

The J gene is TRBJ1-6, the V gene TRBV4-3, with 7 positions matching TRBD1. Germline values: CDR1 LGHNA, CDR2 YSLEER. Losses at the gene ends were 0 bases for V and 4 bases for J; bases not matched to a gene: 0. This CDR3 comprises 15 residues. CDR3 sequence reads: CASSQDRGYNSPLHF. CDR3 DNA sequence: TGCGCCAGCAGCCAAGACAGGGGGTATAATTCACCCCTCCACTTT.

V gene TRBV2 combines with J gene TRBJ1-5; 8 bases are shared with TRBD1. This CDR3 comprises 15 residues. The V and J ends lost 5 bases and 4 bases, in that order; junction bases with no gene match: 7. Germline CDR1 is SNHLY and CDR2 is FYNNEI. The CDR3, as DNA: TGTGCCAGCAGTCCCGACAGGGGAGGTAATCAGCCCCAGCATTTT. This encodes CASSPDRGGNQPQHF.

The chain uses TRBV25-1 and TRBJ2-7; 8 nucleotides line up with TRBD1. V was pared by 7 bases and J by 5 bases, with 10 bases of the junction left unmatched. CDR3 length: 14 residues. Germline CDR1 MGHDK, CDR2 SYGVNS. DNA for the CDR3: TGTGCCAGCAACCCCACAGGGGGTAAACACGAGCAGTACTTC. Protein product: CASNPTGGKHEQYF.

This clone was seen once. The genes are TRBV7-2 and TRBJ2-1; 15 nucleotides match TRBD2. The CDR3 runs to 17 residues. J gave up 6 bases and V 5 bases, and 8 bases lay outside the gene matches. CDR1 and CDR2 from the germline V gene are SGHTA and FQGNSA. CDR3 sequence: CASSVWTSGGAGNEQFF. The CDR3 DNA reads TGTGCCAGCAGCGTTTGGACTAGCGGGGGGGCCGGCAATGAGCAGTTCTTC.

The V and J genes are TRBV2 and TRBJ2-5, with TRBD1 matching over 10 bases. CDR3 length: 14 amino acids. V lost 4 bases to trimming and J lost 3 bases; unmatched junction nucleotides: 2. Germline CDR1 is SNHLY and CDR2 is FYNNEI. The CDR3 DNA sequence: TGTGCCAGCAGTGCTGGGACAGGGGAAGAGACCCAGTACTTC. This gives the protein CASSAGTGEETQYF.

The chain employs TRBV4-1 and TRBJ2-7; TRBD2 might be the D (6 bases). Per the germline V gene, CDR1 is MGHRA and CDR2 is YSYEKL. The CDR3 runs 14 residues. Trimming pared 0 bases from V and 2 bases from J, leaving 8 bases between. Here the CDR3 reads CASSQEEGPYEQYF. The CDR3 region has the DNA TGCGCCAGCAGCCAAGAGGAGGGCCCCTACGAGCAGTACTTC.

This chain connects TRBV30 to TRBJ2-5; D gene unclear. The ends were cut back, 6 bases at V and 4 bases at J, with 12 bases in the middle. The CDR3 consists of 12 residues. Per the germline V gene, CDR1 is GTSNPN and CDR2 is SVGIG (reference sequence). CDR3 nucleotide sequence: TGTGCCTGTTCTTCATCCAGAGAGACCCAGTACTTC. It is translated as CACSSSRETQYF.

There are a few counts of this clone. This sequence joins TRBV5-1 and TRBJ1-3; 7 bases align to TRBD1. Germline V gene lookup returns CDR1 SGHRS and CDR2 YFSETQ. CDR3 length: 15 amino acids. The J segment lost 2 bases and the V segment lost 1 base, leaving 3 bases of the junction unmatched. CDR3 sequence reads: CASSLRQGAGNTIYF. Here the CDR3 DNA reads TGCGCCAGCAGCTTGCGACAGGGAGCTGGAAACACCATATATTTT.

The CDR3 DNA sequence: TGTGCCGCAGGAGTTTTTGGGAGCTCCTACAATGAGCAGTTCTTC. It codes for CAAGVFGSSYNEQFF. This chain uses TRBV5-6 with TRBJ2-1; D is perhaps TRBD2 (5 bases). The CDR3 is 15 residues long. Trimming took off 10 bases at V and 0 bases at J, with 17 bases between the two ends. CDR1 and CDR2 from the germline V gene are SGHDT and YYEEEE.

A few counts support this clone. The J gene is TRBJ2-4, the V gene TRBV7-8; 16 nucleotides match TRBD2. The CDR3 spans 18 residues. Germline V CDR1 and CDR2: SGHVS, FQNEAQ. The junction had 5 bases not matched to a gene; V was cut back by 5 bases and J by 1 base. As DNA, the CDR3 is TGTGCCAGCAGCCCGGGACTAGCGGGGGGGTTGGCCAAAAACATTCAGTACTTC. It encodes CASSPGLAGGLAKNIQYF.

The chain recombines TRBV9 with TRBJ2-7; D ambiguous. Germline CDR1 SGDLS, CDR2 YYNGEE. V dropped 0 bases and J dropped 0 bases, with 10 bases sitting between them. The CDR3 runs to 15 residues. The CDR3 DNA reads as TGTGCCAGCAGCGTAGAGGCAGGTAGCTCCTACGAGCAGTACTTC. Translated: CASSVEAGSSYEQYF.

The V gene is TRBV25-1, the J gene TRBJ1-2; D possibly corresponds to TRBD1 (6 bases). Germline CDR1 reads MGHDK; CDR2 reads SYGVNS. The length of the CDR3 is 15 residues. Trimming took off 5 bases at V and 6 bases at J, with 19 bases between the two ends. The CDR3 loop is CASSNDRFGVDGYTF. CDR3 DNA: TGTGCCAGCAGTAACGACAGGTTCGGGGTTGATGGCTACACCTTC.

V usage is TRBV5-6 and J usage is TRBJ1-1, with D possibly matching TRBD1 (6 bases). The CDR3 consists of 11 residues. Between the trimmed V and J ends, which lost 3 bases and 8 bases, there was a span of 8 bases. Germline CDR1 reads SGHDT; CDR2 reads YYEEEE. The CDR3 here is CASSSGVEAFF. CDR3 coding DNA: TGTGCCAGCAGCTCAGGGGTCGAAGCTTTCTTT.

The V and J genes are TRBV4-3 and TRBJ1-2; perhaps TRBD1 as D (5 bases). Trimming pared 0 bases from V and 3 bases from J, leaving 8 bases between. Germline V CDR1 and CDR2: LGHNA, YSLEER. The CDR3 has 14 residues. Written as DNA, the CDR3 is TGCGCCAGCAGCCAAGATATAGGGGACTATGGCTACACCTTC. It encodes CASSQDIGDYGYTF.

The CDR3 coding sequence is TGCGCCAGCAGCAAGCCGGGACAGGGGGTTTACGAGCAGTACTTC. It translates to CASSKPGQGVYEQYF. This chain links TRBV5-1 with TRBJ2-7; 11 nucleotides align to TRBD1. J gave up 4 bases and V 4 bases, and 7 bases lay outside the gene matches. Per the germline V gene, CDR1 is SGHRS and CDR2 is YFSETQ. The CDR3 totals 15 residues.

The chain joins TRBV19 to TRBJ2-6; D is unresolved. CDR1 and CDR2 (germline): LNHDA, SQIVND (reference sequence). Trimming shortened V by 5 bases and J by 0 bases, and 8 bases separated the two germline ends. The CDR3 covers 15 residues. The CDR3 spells CASSRAISGANVLTF. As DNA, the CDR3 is TGTGCCAGTAGTCGCGCGATCTCTGGGGCCAACGTCCTGACTTTC.

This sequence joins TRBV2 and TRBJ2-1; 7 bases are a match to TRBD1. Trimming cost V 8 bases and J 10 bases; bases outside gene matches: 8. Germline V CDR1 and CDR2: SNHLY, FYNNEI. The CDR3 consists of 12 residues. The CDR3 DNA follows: TGTGCCAGCCGACAGGGTATATGGGAGCAGTTCTTC. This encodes CASRQGIWEQFF.

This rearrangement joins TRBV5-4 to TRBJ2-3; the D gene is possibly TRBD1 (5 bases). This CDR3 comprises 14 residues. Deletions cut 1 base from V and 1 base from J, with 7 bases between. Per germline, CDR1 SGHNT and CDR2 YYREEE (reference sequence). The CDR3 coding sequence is TGTGCCAGCAGCTTGAAACAGGGCACAGATACGCAGTATTTT. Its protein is CASSLKQGTDTQYF.

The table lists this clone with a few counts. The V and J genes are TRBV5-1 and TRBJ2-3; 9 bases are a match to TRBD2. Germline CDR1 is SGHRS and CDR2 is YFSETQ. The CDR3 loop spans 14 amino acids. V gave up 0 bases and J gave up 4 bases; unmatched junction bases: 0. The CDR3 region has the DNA TGCGCCAGCAGCTTGGGACTAGCGGCAGATACGCAGTATTTT. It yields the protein CASSLGLAADTQYF.

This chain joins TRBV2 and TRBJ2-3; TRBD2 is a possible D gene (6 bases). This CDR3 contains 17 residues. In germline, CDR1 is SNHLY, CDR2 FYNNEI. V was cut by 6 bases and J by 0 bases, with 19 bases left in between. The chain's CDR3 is CASRRRYLATSTDTQYF. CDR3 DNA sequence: TGTGCCAGCAGAAGAAGGTATCTAGCGACTAGCACAGATACGCAGTATTTT.

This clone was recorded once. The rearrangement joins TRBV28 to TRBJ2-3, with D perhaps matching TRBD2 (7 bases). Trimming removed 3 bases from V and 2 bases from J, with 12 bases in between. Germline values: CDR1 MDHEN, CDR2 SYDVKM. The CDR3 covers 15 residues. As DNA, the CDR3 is TGTGCCAGCAGTTTCGGGGGGCGGGTCACAGATACGCAGTATTTT. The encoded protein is CASSFGGRVTDTQYF.

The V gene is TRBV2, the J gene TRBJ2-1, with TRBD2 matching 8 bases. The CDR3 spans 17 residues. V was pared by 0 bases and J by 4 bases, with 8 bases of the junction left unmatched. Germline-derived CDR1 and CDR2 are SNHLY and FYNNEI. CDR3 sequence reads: CASSEARVGGGYNEQFF. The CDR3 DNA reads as TGTGCCAGCAGTGAAGCGCGAGTAGGCGGGGGGTACAATGAGCAGTTCTTC.

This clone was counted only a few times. In DNA, the CDR3 is TGTGCCAGCTCAAACAGAAACACCATATATTTT. Its translation is CASSNRNTIYF. This chain joins TRBV28 and TRBJ1-3; the D is unclear. V was cut by 8 bases and J by 5 bases, with 7 bases left in between. The CDR3 is 11 residues long. Germline CDR1 is MDHEN and CDR2 is SYDVKM.

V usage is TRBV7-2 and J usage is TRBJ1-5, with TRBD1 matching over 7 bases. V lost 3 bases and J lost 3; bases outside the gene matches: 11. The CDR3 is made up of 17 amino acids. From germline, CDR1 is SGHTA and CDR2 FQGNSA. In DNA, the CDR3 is TGTGCCAGCAGCTTTCTGCCGGGCAGGGGGATCAATCAGCCCCAGCATTTT. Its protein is CASSFLPGRGINQPQHF.

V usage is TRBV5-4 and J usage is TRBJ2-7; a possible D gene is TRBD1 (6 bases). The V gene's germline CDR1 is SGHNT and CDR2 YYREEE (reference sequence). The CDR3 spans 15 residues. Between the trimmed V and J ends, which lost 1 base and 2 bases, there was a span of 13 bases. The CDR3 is CASSLIRDTPYEQYF. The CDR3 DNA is TGTGCCAGCAGCTTGATCCGGGACACTCCCTACGAGCAGTACTTC. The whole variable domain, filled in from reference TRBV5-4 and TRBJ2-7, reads ETGVTQSPTHLIKTRGQQVTLRCSSQSGHNTVSWYQQALGQGPQFIFQYYREEENGRGNFPPRFSGLQFPNYSSELNVNALELDDSALYLCASSLIRDTPYEQYFGPGTRLTVT.

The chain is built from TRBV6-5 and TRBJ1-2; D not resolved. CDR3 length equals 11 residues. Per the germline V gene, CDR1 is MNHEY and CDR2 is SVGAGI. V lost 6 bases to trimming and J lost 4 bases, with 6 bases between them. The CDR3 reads CASSRGYGYTF. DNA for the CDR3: TGTGCCAGCAGCCGAGGCTATGGCTACACCTTC.

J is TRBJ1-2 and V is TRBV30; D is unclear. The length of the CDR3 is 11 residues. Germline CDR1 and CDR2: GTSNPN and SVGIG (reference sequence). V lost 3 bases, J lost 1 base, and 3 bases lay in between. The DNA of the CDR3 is TGTGCCTGGAGCGTTAACTATGGCTACACCTTC. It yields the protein CAWSVNYGYTF.